The entry below describes one TCR beta chain. Antigen unknown. The data are from a study of T cell repertoires in cytomegalovirus infection. The wider study: Shared public TCR beta signatures pointed to both CMV infection and a matching HLA type.

The ends were cut back, 1 base at V and 2 bases at J, with 8 bases in the middle. The CDR3 contains 14 residues. CDR1 and CDR2 from the germline V gene are MGHDK and SYGVNS. TCRdb analysed the reads with MiXCR anew, one entry per CDR3 protein. Of approximately 260,000 distinct CDR3 sequences in the sample, approximately 17% were seen once. The study, taken as a whole, reports: Carriage of CMV together with the relevant HLA was identifiable through cumulative public TCR beta family frequency.

The TCR comes from a human donor in good health (CMV status not recorded). Some clones in this sample may be carry-over from other donors' samples. The chain carries TRBV25-1 and TRBJ2-5, with D perhaps matching TRBD2 (5 bases). Sequencing input: CD8+ T cells from PBMCs. The CDR3: CASSELTTQETQYF. The CDR3 nucleotides are TGTGCCAGCAGTGAATTGACTACTCAAGAGACCCAGTACTTC. Variable domain in full (rest from reference TRBV25-1 and TRBJ2-5): EADIYQTPRYLVIGTGKKITLECSQTMGHDKMYWYQQDPGMELHLIHYSYGVNSTEKGDLSSESTVSRIRTEHFPLTLESARPSHTSQYLCASSELTTQETQYFGPGTRLLVL.